Included here is one T cell receptor (beta chain) sequence, with context. This sample stems from a study of blood T cell repertoires in COVID-19. About the research overall: The study drew acute and convalescent COVID-19 samples from the United States, Italy and Spain. PBMCs, B-cell-depleted T cells, or T cells were the source of the cDNA or gDNA that made up the material.

Generated by immunoSEQ multiplex PCR, the TCRdb table keeps only in-frame clones and is missing some. Of tens of thousands of clones in the sample, 80% to 90% were seen once. This CDR3 has 14 residues. Looked up from germline, CDR1 is LGHDT and CDR2 is YNNKEL (reference sequence). With 4 bases clipped from V and 7 bases from J, the junction kept 3 bases outside the gene matches. This TCR was sampled from a human donor in a cohort sampled during active COVID-19. Sequences were obtained from peripheral blood. The chain employs TRBV3-1 (or the pseudogene TRBV3-2) and TRBJ1-6; 8 positions agree with TRBD1. CDR3 in DNA: TGTGCCAGCAGCCTACAGGGGGACAATTCACCCCTCCACTTT. Translated: CASSLQGDNSPLHF.